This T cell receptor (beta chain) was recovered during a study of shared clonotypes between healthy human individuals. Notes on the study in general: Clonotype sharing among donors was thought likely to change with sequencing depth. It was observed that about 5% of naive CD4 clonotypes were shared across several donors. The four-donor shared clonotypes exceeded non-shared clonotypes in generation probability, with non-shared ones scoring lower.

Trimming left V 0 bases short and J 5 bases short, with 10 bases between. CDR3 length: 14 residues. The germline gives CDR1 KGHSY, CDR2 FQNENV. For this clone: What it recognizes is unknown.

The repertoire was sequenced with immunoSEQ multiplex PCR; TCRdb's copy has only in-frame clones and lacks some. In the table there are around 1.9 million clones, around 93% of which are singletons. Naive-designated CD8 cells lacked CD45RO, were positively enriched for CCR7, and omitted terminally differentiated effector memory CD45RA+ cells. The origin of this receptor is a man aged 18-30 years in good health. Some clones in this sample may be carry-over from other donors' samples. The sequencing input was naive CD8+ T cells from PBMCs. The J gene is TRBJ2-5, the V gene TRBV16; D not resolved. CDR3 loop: CASSQSFGRETQYF. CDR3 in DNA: TGTGCCAGCAGCCAATCGTTCGGTCGGGAGACCCAGTACTTC.